The present T cell receptor (beta chain) was sequenced within a study of blood T cell repertoires in COVID-19. Turning to the study itself: Collection of acute and convalescent COVID-19 samples took place in the United States, Italy and Spain.

As originally analysed: By means of reference gene primer amplification, nucleated cell counts were estimated. Assay: immunoSEQ multiplex PCR; the TCRdb copy retains only in-frame clones and omits some. D and trimming were read from the DNA, whereas the V and J calls and clone size are those reported in that table. Here the sample spans 52,000 or so clones, roughly four fifths being singletons. This CDR3 is 17 amino acids long. Germline V lookup: CDR1 SGHTA, CDR2 FQGTGA. Unmatched junction bases numbered 6, after V lost 0 bases and J lost 2 bases. The clonotype comes from a human donor in a cohort sampled during active COVID-19. The chain employs TRBV7-3 and TRBJ2-2; TRBD1 aligns across 7 bases. The specimen was peripheral blood. The CDR3 nucleotides are TGTGCCAGCAGCTTAACTCGGACAGGAGCCAACACCGGGGAGCTGTTTTTT. As protein: CASSLTRTGANTGELFF.